This T cell receptor beta chain emerged from a study of identical twins. CDR1 DFQATT and CDR2 SNEGSKA come from the germline V gene (reference sequence). CDR3 length: 15 residues. Losses at the gene ends were 0 bases for V and 3 bases for J; bases not matched to a gene: 4. The table lists this clonotype with a few counts. What it binds is unknown. Each cDNA held unique molecular identifiers, and template switching gave it a universal primer site. One entry per CDR3 protein results from TCRdb running MiXCR on the 5' RACE reads. The table shows some 240,000 distinct CDR3 sequences, with roughly 8.7% occurring only once. Notes on the study in general: In drawing conclusions, the study used cross-sectional statistical analysis and did not follow the same donors. Cord blood beta clonotypes that were abundant carried fewer insertions, and memory repertoires showed no such trend.

These data were likewise used in another study, on yellow fever vaccine responses in identical twins.

Sequencing was carried out using CD8+ T cells sorted from blood. The chain couples TRBV20-1 to TRBJ2-7; 11 nucleotides align to TRBD1. This TCR derives from a woman between 18 and 29 years old in good health. CDR3 residues: CSAREGDRGFYEQYF. The CDR3 nucleotides are TGCAGTGCTAGAGAGGGGGACAGGGGGTTCTACGAGCAGTACTTC.